The 30 T cell receptor beta chains given below trace back to one sample, sequenced in a study of blood T cell repertoires in COVID-19. The method was immunoSEQ multiplex PCR; TCRdb's version includes in-frame clones alone and lacks a portion of them. The sample records 100,000 or so clones, 79% being singletons. Sequenced input: peripheral blood. Receptors originate from a human donor in a cohort sampled during active COVID-19.

This clone was counted once. The genes are TRBV5-6 and TRBJ2-7; 8 positions agree with TRBD1. The germline CDR1 and CDR2 sequences are SGHDT and YYEEEE. The CDR3 runs to 14 residues. Losses at the gene ends were 6 bases for V and 2 bases for J; bases not matched to a gene: 7. The CDR3 loop reads CASTETGVTYEQYF. CDR3 bases: TGTGCCAGCACCGAGACAGGGGTCACCTACGAGCAGTACTTC.

This clone was observed a handful of times. The chain joins TRBV3-1 (or the pseudogene TRBV3-2) to TRBJ1-6; 8 nucleotides match TRBD1. V dropped 4 bases and J dropped 7; count of bases not matched to a gene: 3. The CDR3 is made up of 14 amino acids. Germline V gene lookup returns CDR1 LGHDT and CDR2 YNNKEL (reference sequence). The CDR3 bases are TGTGCCAGCAGCCCGGGACAGGCCAATTCACCCCTCCACTTT. Translated: CASSPGQANSPLHF.

J is TRBJ2-7 and V is TRBV4-3; D remains unclear. This CDR3 has 11 residues. CDR1 is LGHNA, CDR2 YSLEER, per germline. V was clipped by 6 bases and J by 7 bases, with 10 bases between them. CDR3 sequence: CASRAPLEQYF. The CDR3 nucleotides are TGCGCCAGCAGGGCCCCCCTGGAGCAGTACTTC.

The chain recombines TRBV18 with TRBJ2-5; 8 bases match TRBD2. The CDR3 totals 16 residues. Germline values: CDR1 KGHSH, CDR2 LQKENI. V lost 3 bases, J lost 0 bases, and 6 bases stayed unmatched. This chain's CDR3 is CASSPRAGANQETQYF. Here the CDR3 DNA reads TGTGCCAGCTCACCTCGAGCGGGAGCCAACCAAGAGACCCAGTACTTC.

J is TRBJ2-1 and V is TRBV27; 7 bases agree with TRBD2. With V trimmed by 8 bases and J by 8 bases, 9 bases remained unmatched. Germline assignment: CDR1 MNHEY and CDR2 SMNVEV (reference sequence). The CDR3 sequence is 13 residues long. CDR3 coding DNA: TGTGCCAGCGGCTCTTATGCGGGGGATGAGCAGTTCTTC. Its translation is CASGSYAGDEQFF.

This chain connects TRBV18 to TRBJ2-7; TRBD2 matches at 9 bases. The CDR3 is 15 residues long. The ends lost 0 bases at V and 7 bases at J; junction bases unmatched: 7. The V gene's germline CDR1 is KGHSH and CDR2 LQKENI. The CDR3 here is CASSPPAGGPREQYF. CDR3 coding DNA: TGTGCCAGCTCACCACCGGCGGGAGGGCCTCGGGAGCAGTACTTC. The variable domain in full, with the rest retrieved from reference TRBV18 and TRBJ2-7, is NAGVMQNPRHLVRRRGQEARLRCSPMKGHSHVYWYRQLPEEGLKFMVYLQKENIIDESGMPKERFSAEFPKEGPSILRIQQVVRGDSAAYFCASSPPAGGPREQYFGPGTRLTVT.

V gene TRBV7-2 combines with J gene TRBJ1-6; maybe TRBD1 (6 bases). The CDR3 totals 17 residues. The germline V gene has CDR1 SGHTA and CDR2 FQGNSA. The V and J ends lost 6 bases and 9 bases respectively, with 24 bases between them. The CDR3: CASRGGRQVDVFSPLHF. CDR3 DNA sequence: TGTGCCAGCAGAGGCGGAAGACAGGTCGACGTTTTTTCACCCCTCCACTTT.

CDR3 sequence reads: CASSLALGGYDTEAFF. CDR3 nucleotide sequence: TGTGCCAGCAGCTTAGCGCTGGGAGGGTACGACACTGAAGCTTTCTTT. This sequence joins TRBV7-2 and TRBJ1-1; D ambiguous. The V end lost 0 bases, the J end lost 3 bases, and 14 bases lay between the germline ends. The CDR3 consists of 16 residues. CDR1 is SGHTA and CDR2 is FQGNSA in the germline V gene.

CDR3 sequence reads: CASSSVNSNQPQHF. The CDR3 coding sequence is TGTGCCAGCAGCTCCGTAAATAGCAATCAGCCCCAGCATTTT. This rearrangement joins TRBV7-9 to TRBJ1-5, with no clear D. Between the trimmed V and J ends, which lost 4 bases and 0 bases, there was a span of 7 bases. The germline V gene has CDR1 SEHNR and CDR2 FQNEAQ (reference sequence). CDR3 length: 14 amino acids.

J is TRBJ1-1 and V is TRBV19, with D perhaps matching TRBD1 (5 bases). This CDR3 comprises 15 residues. Germline values: CDR1 LNHDA, CDR2 SQIVND (reference sequence). V lost 6 bases and J 4 bases, leaving 18 bases between the germline ends. The DNA for the CDR3 is TGTGCCAGTAGCCCTTCGGGGGGAATTGGCACTGAAGCTTTCTTT. Translating it yields CASSPSGGIGTEAFF. Based on the CDR3 plus reference TRBV19 and TRBJ1-1, the full variable domain is DGGITQSPKYLFRKEGQNVTLSCEQNLNHDAMYWYRQDPGQGLRLIYYSQIVNDFQKGDIAEGYSVSREKKESFPLTVTSAQKNPTAFYLCASSPSGGIGTEAFFGQGTRLTVV.

The J gene is TRBJ2-1, the V gene TRBV3-1 (or the pseudogene TRBV3-2); no clear D. CDR3 length equals 14 residues. Per the germline V gene, CDR1 is LGHDT and CDR2 is YNNKEL (reference sequence). The V end was cut by 1 base, the J end by 8 bases, with 12 bases between. CDR3 nucleotide sequence: TGTGCCAGCAGCCAAGTGGTTAGTCTCGATGAGCAGTTCTTC. Protein sequence: CASSQVVSLDEQFF.

V and J are TRBV29-1 and TRBJ2-1, with TRBD2 matching over 12 bases. J gave up 8 bases and V 4 bases, and 6 bases lay outside the gene matches. The CDR3 is made up of 14 amino acids. Germline CDR1 SQVTM, CDR2 ANQGSEA. CDR3 DNA sequence: TGCAGCGTTGCTAGCGGGAGGGCGATCGATGAGCAGTTCTTC. Its translation is CSVASGRAIDEQFF.

In this sample, this clone turned up once. This chain links TRBV10-3 with TRBJ2-7; 11 nucleotides line up with TRBD1. This CDR3 has 16 residues. Germline lookup yields CDR1 ENHRY and CDR2 SYGVKD. Unmatched junction bases numbered 12, after V lost 0 bases and J lost 11 bases. The CDR3 DNA follows: TGTGCCATCAGTGAGTCGAATCCCGGGACAGGGGGAAACGAGTACTTC. Translated, it gives CAISESNPGTGGNEYF.

V usage is TRBV7-3 and J usage is TRBJ2-2; the D gene is possibly TRBD1 (6 bases). V was cut by 7 bases and J by 1 base, with 13 bases left in between. In germline, CDR1 is SGHTA, CDR2 FQGTGA. CDR3 length: 15 residues. CDR3 residues: CASILTGLNTGELFF. The CDR3 coding sequence is TGTGCCAGCATCCTGACAGGACTGAACACCGGGGAGCTGTTTTTT.

This clone was counted once. The chain couples TRBV6-1 to TRBJ2-7, with TRBD2 as a possible D gene (5 bases). V lost 5 bases, J lost 0 bases, and 11 bases lay in between. From germline, CDR1 is MNHNS and CDR2 SASEGT. This CDR3 contains 14 residues. For the CDR3, the DNA is TGTGCCAGCAGTTATAGCGTCTACTCCTACGAGCAGTACTTC. Amino acid sequence: CASSYSVYSYEQYF.

The table lists this clone with a count of one. The J gene is TRBJ1-5, the V gene TRBV30; D not resolved. The CDR3 is 13 amino acids. Trimming took 0 bases from V and 3 from J, leaving 6 bases between them. Germline V gives CDR1 GTSNPN, CDR2 SVGIG (reference sequence). CDR3 DNA: TGTGCCTGGAGTGTACAAGACAATCAGCCCCAGCATTTT. Translation gives CAWSVQDNQPQHF.

This rearrangement joins TRBV3-1 (or the pseudogene TRBV3-2) to TRBJ2-7; TRBD1 agrees at 8 bases. Trimming cost V 6 bases and J 9 bases; bases outside gene matches: 13. This CDR3 is 14 amino acids long. The germline CDR1 and CDR2 sequences are LGHDT and YNNKEL (reference sequence). CDR3 protein: CASRAGTGQIGQYF. The CDR3 region has the DNA TGTGCCAGCAGGGCCGGGACAGGACAGATCGGGCAGTACTTC.

The rearrangement uses TRBV10-2 and TRBJ2-1; 13 bases agree with TRBD2. The V gene's germline CDR1 is WSHSY and CDR2 SAAADI. This CDR3 is 14 amino acids long. V shed 6 bases, J shed 5 bases, and the junction held 1 base outside the gene matches. This CDR3 reads CASRLAGGDNEQFF. The DNA for the CDR3 is TGCGCCAGCAGACTAGCGGGAGGGGACAATGAGCAGTTCTTC.

The J gene is TRBJ2-7, the V gene TRBV19; TRBD1 matches 8 bases. V gave up 5 bases and J gave up 7 bases; unmatched junction bases: 10. From germline, CDR1 is LNHDA and CDR2 SQIVND (reference sequence). The CDR3 spans 14 residues. Here the CDR3 DNA reads TGTGCCAGTAGTGAGACCACAGGGGGTGGAGAGCAGTACTTC. Its translation: CASSETTGGGEQYF.

J is TRBJ1-5 and V is TRBV7-9, with D possibly TRBD1 on 5 matching bases. Trimming took 5 bases from V and 4 from J, leaving 15 bases between them. In germline, CDR1 is SEHNR, CDR2 FQNEAQ (reference sequence). The CDR3 is 15 amino acids. DNA for the CDR3: TGTGCCAGCAGCCCCCTGGGGGGGGGAAATCAGCCCCAGCATTTT. Residues: CASSPLGGGNQPQHF.

The CDR3 region is CASSQGGLSYEQYF. The CDR3 bases are TGTGCCAGCAGCCAAGGCGGACTATCCTACGAGCAGTACTTC. V usage is TRBV3-1 (or the pseudogene TRBV3-2) and J usage is TRBJ2-7, with TRBD2 as a possible D gene (6 bases). This CDR3 contains 14 residues. Trimming shortened V by 1 base and J by 1 base, and 8 bases separated the two germline ends. CDR1 is LGHDT and CDR2 is YNNKEL in the germline V gene (reference sequence).

The CDR3 is CASSRRLAQPYEQYF. The CDR3 nucleotides read TGTGCCAGCAGCCGAAGGCTAGCGCAGCCCTACGAGCAGTACTTC. The chain couples TRBV9 to TRBJ2-7; TRBD2 is a possible D gene (6 bases). The germline CDR1 and CDR2 sequences are SGDLS and YYNGEE. V was trimmed by 4 bases and J by 2 bases, leaving 16 bases between them. The CDR3 has 15 residues.

The count of this clone is one. The chain recombines TRBV11-2 with TRBJ2-7, with 11 bases lining up with TRBD2. The ends lost 4 bases at V and 3 bases at J; junction bases unmatched: 8. Per germline, CDR1 SGHAT and CDR2 FQNNGV. This CDR3 has 16 amino acids. CDR3 in DNA: TGTGCCAGCAGCTCTCTCTTAGCGGGAGGGGGCTACGAGCAGTACTTC. As protein: CASSSLLAGGGYEQYF.

This clone has just one count. J is TRBJ2-3 and V is TRBV11-2; TRBD1 matches 10 bases. J gave up 2 bases and V 5 bases, and 13 bases lay outside the gene matches. The CDR3 totals 18 residues. Looked up from germline, CDR1 is SGHAT and CDR2 is FQNNGV. CDR3 sequence (DNA): TGTGCCAGCAGCCCGACAGGGGGCTCCATCGCGCCCACAGATACGCAGTATTTT. It is translated as CASSPTGGSIAPTDTQYF.

The rearrangement links TRBV10-3 to TRBJ2-3; 10 bases are shared with TRBD1. The CDR3 has 16 residues. The J segment lost 4 bases and the V segment lost 3 bases, leaving 7 bases of the junction unmatched. Germline CDR1 reads ENHRY; CDR2 reads SYGVKD. For the CDR3, the DNA is TGTGCCATCAGTGATTTGGGACAGGGGTCTCCAGATACGCAGTATTTT. It specifies CAISDLGQGSPDTQYF.

The table lists this clone with a count of one. The J gene is TRBJ2-2, the V gene TRBV2; 7 bases fit TRBD2. V trimming: 6 bases; J trimming: 1 base; junction bases outside the gene matches: 2. Germline V gene lookup returns CDR1 SNHLY and CDR2 FYNNEI. The CDR3 runs to 14 residues. The CDR3, as DNA: TGTGCCAGCAGATCGGGGGGGAACACCGGGGAGCTGTTTTTT. Translating it yields CASRSGGNTGELFF.

The chain employs TRBV7-3 and TRBJ1-6; the match to TRBD1 covers 7 bases. This CDR3 region has 15 residues. V was clipped by 5 bases and J by 7 bases; unmatched bases: 8. CDR1 is SGHTA, CDR2 FQGTGA, per germline. This CDR3 reads CASSLTGVGNSPLHF. CDR3 DNA: TGTGCCAGCAGCCTTACAGGGGTGGGAAATTCACCCCTCCACTTT.

The chain employs TRBV11-3 and TRBJ2-1; D possibly corresponds to TRBD1 (5 bases). V gave up 5 bases and J gave up 6 bases, with 17 bases separating them. This CDR3 comprises 15 residues. CDR1 SGHNT and CDR2 YENEEA come from the germline V gene. The CDR3 here is CASSDTRTNSNEQFF. The CDR3 DNA reads TGTGCCAGCAGCGATACCCGGACAAACAGCAATGAGCAGTTCTTC.

This clone has only one observation. This CDR3 reads CASSYGGLLQTQYF. CDR3 DNA sequence: TGTGCCAGCAGTTATGGGGGCCTTCTCCAGACCCAGTACTTC. J is TRBJ2-5 and V is TRBV6-5; D is possibly TRBD1 (6 bases). This CDR3 contains 14 residues. CDR1 MNHEY and CDR2 SVGAGI come from the germline V gene. V shed 3 bases and J shed 6 bases, with 14 bases lying between them.

The chain uses TRBV7-8 and TRBJ1-5, with no clear D. Trimming stripped 1 base from V and 4 bases from J, with 2 bases between. Germline CDR1 is SGHVS and CDR2 is FQNEAQ. The CDR3 has 12 amino acids. CDR3 coding DNA: TGTGCCAGCAGCTTAGTAAATCAGCCCCAGCATTTT. Translated: CASSLVNQPQHF.